The T cell receptor beta chain described here comes from a study of blood T cell repertoires in COVID-19. Study background: Samples of COVID-19 (acute and convalescent) were obtained from the United States, Italy and Spain. From T cells, B-cell-depleted T cells, or PBMCs came the material, which was cDNA or gDNA.

Trimming took 3 bases from V and 1 from J; bases not matched to a gene: 2. Germline V gene data show CDR1 as KGHSH and CDR2 as LQKENI. The CDR3 is made up of 15 amino acids. In the source study's methods: Reference gene primers were amplified, and this amplification served to estimate nucleated cell counts. Here immunoSEQ multiplex PCR was the method, and the copy in TCRdb shows in-frame clones only, minus some. V and J calls and clone size are copied from that table; D and trimming were computed from the DNA. The sample consists of roughly 150,000 clones, 84% of them appearing once. This TCR was sampled from a woman aged 45-59 years in a cohort sampled during active or convalescent COVID-19. This sequence joins TRBV18 and TRBJ2-3; 9 bases are shared with TRBD1. The material sequenced was peripheral blood. Here the CDR3 reads CASSPGTGRTDTQYF. Written as DNA, the CDR3 is TGTGCCAGCTCACCCGGGACAGGGCGCACAGATACGCAGTATTTT.